What follows is one TCR beta chain and its context. Its target is not known. Measured with immunoSEQ multiplex PCR; TCRdb has only the in-frame clones, and not every one. The sample lists tens of thousands of clones, approximately 90% occurring once. These data come from a study of Tregs in tolerant kidney transplant recipients. Findings and caveats of the study: Few patients were studied, so findings need validation in larger groups. Changing PCR primers prevented nucleotide comparison between some patients' samples.

The CDR3 spans 14 residues. V trimming: 4 bases; J trimming: 8 bases; junction bases outside the gene matches: 8. Germline CDR1 and CDR2: SGHDT and YYEEEE. Recipients received nonmyeloablative bone marrow transplants from related graft donors, with transient mixed chimerism. Unstimulated regulatory T cells (CD4+CD25+CD127-), CD4+CD25- non-regulatory cells, CD4 and CD8 cells were FACS-sorted from thawed PBMCs. The chain recombines TRBV5-6 with TRBJ1-3; 8 bases map to TRBD1. The source material was CD8+ T cells from blood (PBMCs), sampled 24 months after the transplant. The sequence was obtained from a human patient who received a combined kidney and bone marrow transplant. A subset of T cells may come from the graft donor. The CDR3 region has the DNA TGTGCCAGCAGCCCTACGGACAGGGAACACACCATATATTTT. Translation gives CASSPTDREHTIYF.